The TCR beta chain under discussion was sequenced for a study of blood T cells in healthy people across ages. Study-wide results and limits: Strong correlation was found linking TCR beta diversity to naive T cell percentage.

In regard to this clonotype: Its antigen remains unknown.

PCR was performed a second time for roughly 7 to 12 cycles using a sample-barcoded 5' primer and a J-beta primer mix. TCRdb re-called the 5' RACE reads with MiXCR, one entry per CDR3 protein. The data contain some 1.7 million distinct CDR3 sequences, over 25% of them seen just once; the ten biggest clones take up over 7%. V lost 5 bases and J lost 6; bases outside the gene matches: 9. CDR1 MDHEN and CDR2 SYDVKM come from the germline V gene. The CDR3 runs 15 residues. J is TRBJ2-1 and V is TRBV28, with TRBD2 matching over 8 bases. The TCR was taken from a woman under 40 in good health. Sequenced input: blood. In nucleotides, the CDR3 is TGTGCCAGCAGTCCCTGGGGTAGCGGGACCAATGAGCAGTTCTTC. Encoded protein: CASSPWGSGTNEQFF.